A single sample is the source of the 27 T cell receptor beta chains below, sequenced in a study of blood T cell repertoires in COVID-19 (dated by TCRdb to the early 2020s). The library was obtained by the immunoSEQ multiplex PCR assay. Held by TCRdb, this immuneACCESS table contains in-frame sequences only and omits some clones. Under half of the omission traces to an unresolved V gene where checked; the cause of the rest is unknown. The sample yields under 300,000 clones; around nine tenths were counted once. The ten largest clones represent less than 8.5% of the sample. The sequenced sample was peripheral blood. The origin of the receptors is a woman in her 70s with active or convalescent COVID-19.

V and J are TRBV20-1 and TRBJ1-1; the D gene is possibly TRBD1 (5 bases). The CDR3 spans 14 residues. In germline, CDR1 is DFQATT, CDR2 SNEGSKA (reference sequence). The ends were cut back, 3 bases at V and 4 bases at J, with 15 bases in the middle. This CDR3 reads CSASLAGIGTEAFF. CDR3 sequence (DNA): TGCAGTGCTAGTCTGGCAGGGATAGGCACTGAAGCTTTCTTT.

This chain connects TRBV7-9 to TRBJ1-1; no clear D. The germline V gene encodes CDR1 SEHNR and CDR2 FQNEAQ (reference sequence). Trimming shortened V by 0 bases and J by 5 bases, and 4 bases separated the two germline ends. The CDR3 totals 12 residues. The CDR3 coding sequence is TGTGCCAGCAGCTTAGCGTCAACTGAAGCTTTCTTT. This codes for CASSLASTEAFF.

The chain links TRBV29-1 to TRBJ1-1; D is unclear. CDR1 is SQVTM, CDR2 ANQGSEA, per germline. The CDR3 spans 12 residues. V lost 3 bases to trimming and J lost 2 bases, with 7 bases between them. In DNA form, the CDR3 reads TGCAGCGTTGACATGACAAACACTGAAGCTTTCTTT. This translates into CSVDMTNTEAFF.

J is TRBJ2-3 and V is TRBV11-3, with 9 bases aligning to TRBD1. The V segment lost 5 bases and the J segment 2 bases; nucleotides outside the gene matches: 8. In germline, CDR1 is SGHNT, CDR2 YENEEA. This CDR3 region has 16 residues. CDR3 bases: TGTGCCAGCAGCCTACGACAGGGGGGGTCCACAGATACGCAGTATTTT. The encoded protein is CASSLRQGGSTDTQYF.

J is TRBJ1-1 and V is TRBV14; 7 nucleotides agree with TRBD1. This CDR3 region has 18 residues. The trim removed 2 bases at V and 4 bases at J, leaving 16 bases unmatched. Germline CDR1 and CDR2: SGHDN and FVKESK. This CDR3 reads CASSQRVGGSQGSTEAFF. CDR3 bases: TGTGCCAGCAGCCAACGGGTAGGGGGCAGCCAGGGGAGCACTGAAGCTTTCTTT. Full variable domain (rest looked up from reference TRBV14 and TRBJ1-1): EAGVTQFPSHSVIEKGQTVTLRCDPISGHDNLYWYRRVMGKEIKFLLHFVKESKQDESGMPNNRFLAERTGGTYSTLKVQPAELEDSGVYFCASSQRVGGSQGSTEAFFGQGTRLTVV.

This chain connects TRBV14 to TRBJ2-1; the D gene is possibly TRBD2 (6 bases). Trimming pared 0 bases from V and 2 bases from J, leaving 11 bases between. Germline loops: CDR1 SGHDN, CDR2 FVKESK. The CDR3 loop spans 16 amino acids. The CDR3 reads CASSQEGGDTYNEQFF. The CDR3 DNA follows: TGTGCCAGCAGCCAAGAGGGCGGGGATACCTACAATGAGCAGTTCTTC.

The chain combines TRBV10-3 with TRBJ1-2, with 9 bases matching TRBD1. The CDR3 is 14 amino acids. Germline assignment: CDR1 ENHRY and CDR2 SYGVKD. V was clipped by 10 bases and J by 2 bases; unmatched bases: 8. CDR3 region: CATLVGTGNYGYTF. In DNA, the CDR3 is TGTGCCACCCTAGTCGGGACAGGGAACTATGGCTACACCTTC.

The table lists this clone with a count of one. The rearrangement links TRBV7-2 to TRBJ2-1; perhaps TRBD2 as D (5 bases). This CDR3 has 17 residues. Trimming stripped 2 bases from V and 5 bases from J, with 19 bases between. CDR1 is SGHTA and CDR2 is FQGNSA in the germline V gene. The CDR3 region is CASSLNRPGRWNNEQFF. DNA of the CDR3: TGTGCCAGCAGCTTAAACCGACCGGGAAGGTGGAACAATGAGCAGTTCTTC.

The chain couples TRBV5-1 to TRBJ1-2, with D hard to call. The CDR3 contains 15 residues. V lost 1 base to trimming and J lost 4 bases, with 14 bases between them. Germline V gene lookup returns CDR1 SGHRS and CDR2 YFSETQ. This chain's CDR3 is CASSLLSAISYGYTF. CDR3 DNA sequence: TGCGCCAGCAGCTTGTTGTCAGCGATTAGCTATGGCTACACCTTC.

Worth noting for this clone: This same CDR3 is encoded by further DNA sequences in the sample. The V gene is TRBV5-8, the J gene TRBJ1-2; 8 bases fit TRBD1. The CDR3 covers 14 residues. The V gene end was trimmed by 0 bases and the J gene end by 2 bases; junction bases not matched to a gene: 0. Germline V lookup: CDR1 SGHTS, CDR2 YDEGEE. CDR3 sequence: CASSLGQGNYGYTF. CDR3 DNA sequence: TGTGCCAGCAGCTTGGGACAGGGGAACTATGGCTACACCTTC.

The chain employs TRBV6-5 and TRBJ1-5; D is ambiguous. Germline V CDR1 and CDR2: MNHEY, SVGAGI. Trimming left V 6 bases short and J 5 bases short, with 14 bases between. The CDR3 has 14 amino acids. Here the CDR3 reads CASSPGPGDQPQHF. In DNA form, the CDR3 reads TGTGCCAGCAGCCCGGGCCCGGGAGATCAGCCCCAGCATTTT.

This clone has a single count. The chain is built from TRBV2 and TRBJ1-4; 7 nucleotides align to TRBD1. After removal of 6 bases from V and 3 bases from J, the junction contained 13 bases not matched to a gene. Germline V CDR1 and CDR2: SNHLY, FYNNEI. CDR3 length: 17 amino acids. CDR3 nucleotide sequence: TGTGCCAGCAGCCAGGGACAGACGAGGAGAGCTAATGAAAAACTGTTTTTT. Protein sequence: CASSQGQTRRANEKLFF.

The genes are TRBV6-6 and TRBJ2-7; D gene unclear. Germline V gene sequence: CDR1 MNHNY, CDR2 SVGAGI (reference sequence). Between the trimmed V and J ends, which lost 2 bases and 4 bases, there was a span of 6 bases. The CDR3 runs to 12 residues. In DNA, the CDR3 is TGTGCCAGCAGTTACGCGAGTTACGAGCAGTACTTC. Protein product: CASSYASYEQYF.

The chain combines TRBV14 with TRBJ1-6, with a possible D match to TRBD1 (6 bases). Looked up from germline, CDR1 is SGHDN and CDR2 is FVKESK. V was shortened by 3 bases and J by 7 bases, with 16 bases between the two germline ends. CDR3 length equals 16 residues. CDR3 nucleotide sequence: TGTGCCAGCAGCCAGAGGTCCGGGACAAGCAATTCACCCCTCCACTTT. It codes for CASSQRSGTSNSPLHF. The whole variable domain, filled in from reference TRBV14 and TRBJ1-6, reads EAGVTQFPSHSVIEKGQTVTLRCDPISGHDNLYWYRRVMGKEIKFLLHFVKESKQDESGMPNNRFLAERTGGTYSTLKVQPAELEDSGVYFCASSQRSGTSNSPLHFGNGTRLTVT.

The chain employs TRBV9 and TRBJ2-3, with D possibly TRBD2 on 5 matching bases. The CDR3 runs 15 residues. Germline values: CDR1 SGDLS, CDR2 YYNGEE. Trimming stripped 0 bases from V and 7 bases from J, with 15 bases between. CDR3 sequence (DNA): TGTGCCAGCAGCGTAGGGGGTGGAGGTGAGAATACGCAGTATTTT. It encodes CASSVGGGGENTQYF.

The CDR3 spells CASSLAFGRGEAFF. The CDR3, as DNA: TGTGCCAGCAGCTTGGCCTTCGGGAGGGGTGAAGCTTTCTTT. The chain uses TRBV7-9 and TRBJ1-1; D possibly corresponds to TRBD1 (5 bases). V was trimmed by 3 bases and J by 7 bases, leaving 15 bases between them. This CDR3 spans 14 amino acids. The germline V gene encodes CDR1 SEHNR and CDR2 FQNEAQ (reference sequence).

V is TRBV2 and J is TRBJ2-2; TRBD1 might be the D (6 bases). Between the trimmed V and J ends, which lost 6 bases and 7 bases, there was a span of 15 bases. The CDR3 extends over 14 amino acids. Germline V gives CDR1 SNHLY, CDR2 FYNNEI. CDR3 nucleotide sequence: TGTGCCAGCAGGTCTGGGGGCGAGGTCGGGGAGCTGTTTTTT. Residues: CASRSGGEVGELFF.

This CDR3 is CASSLFSGEQFF. CDR3 nucleotide sequence: TGTGCCAGCAGCTTATTCTCGGGGGAGCAGTTCTTC. This chain uses TRBV7-2 with TRBJ2-1; a weak D match, TRBD2 (5 bases). The CDR3 consists of 12 residues. The ends were cut back, 2 bases at V and 10 bases at J, with 9 bases in the middle. Germline-derived CDR1 and CDR2 are SGHTA and FQGNSA.

The chain combines TRBV11-2 with TRBJ2-1, with 8 bases that match TRBD1. This CDR3 region has 14 residues. V shed 5 bases and J 7 bases; nucleotides not matched to a gene: 7. Germline assignment: CDR1 SGHAT and CDR2 FQNNGV. The CDR3 sequence: CASSTDRVGNEQFF. For the CDR3, the DNA is TGTGCCAGCAGCACGGACAGGGTAGGTAATGAGCAGTTCTTC.

This chain connects TRBV19 to TRBJ1-2, with unresolved D. Germline V gene lookup returns CDR1 LNHDA and CDR2 SQIVND (reference sequence). The CDR3 spans 11 residues. V lost 3 bases and J lost 8, with 7 bases in between. Here the CDR3 DNA reads TGTGCCAGTAGTATCTTAATCGGCTACACCTTC. As protein: CASSILIGYTF.

The gene calls are TRBV6-5 and TRBJ1-2; 8 bases map to TRBD1. This CDR3 is built from 15 residues. Germline CDR1 is MNHEY and CDR2 is SVGAGI. With 2 bases clipped from V and 5 bases from J, the junction kept 7 bases outside the gene matches. CDR3 bases: TGTGCCAGCAGTTACGAGGGCAGGGGGCATTATGGCTACACCTTC. This gives the protein CASSYEGRGHYGYTF.

This chain joins TRBV7-2 and TRBJ2-2, with D possibly being TRBD1 (7 bases). This CDR3 contains 13 residues. Germline CDR1 reads SGHTA; CDR2 reads FQGNSA. The germline V and J ends were trimmed by 6 bases and 7 bases, with 12 bases remaining between them. DNA of the CDR3: TGTGCCAGCAGTCCAGGGGGAGGCGGGGAGCTGTTTTTT. Translated: CASSPGGGGELFF. Variable domain in full (rest from reference TRBV7-2 and TRBJ2-2): GAGVSQSPSNKVTEKGKDVELRCDPISGHTALYWYRQSLGQGLEFLIYFQGNSAPDKSGLPSDRFSAERTGGSVSTLTIQRTQQEDSAVYLCASSPGGGGELFFGEGSRLTVL.

The chain joins TRBV28 to TRBJ2-1, with TRBD1 identical over 8 bases. The length of the CDR3 is 14 residues. V lost 4 bases and J lost 9; bases outside the gene matches: 8. CDR1 and CDR2 (germline): MDHEN, SYDVKM. The CDR3 nucleotides read TGTGCCAGCAGTTGGGACAGGCAGAGGCGTGAGCAGTTCTTC. Protein sequence: CASSWDRQRREQFF. Supplemented by reference TRBV28 and TRBJ2-1, the full variable domain reads DVKVTQSSRYLVKRTGEKVFLECVQDMDHENMFWYRQDPGLGLRLIYFSYDVKMKEKGDIPEGYSVSREKKERFSLILESASTNQTSMYLCASSWDRQRREQFFGPGTRLTVL.

The count of this clone is one. The rearrangement links TRBV5-8 to TRBJ1-3; D is unresolved. Germline lookup yields CDR1 SGHTS and CDR2 YDEGEE. The CDR3 is 16 amino acids. V lost 4 bases and J 0 bases, leaving 14 bases between the germline ends. The chain's CDR3 is CASSGLRRNSGNTIYF. Written as DNA, the CDR3 is TGTGCCAGCAGCGGACTTCGACGGAACTCTGGAAACACCATATATTTT.

Written as DNA, the CDR3 is TGTGCCAGCTCACCAACCTGGACTAGCAGCCAAGAGACCCAGTACTTC. Amino acids: CASSPTWTSSQETQYF. The gene calls are TRBV18 and TRBJ2-5, with 8 nucleotides matching TRBD2. This CDR3 region has 16 residues. The trim removed 2 bases at V and 1 base at J, leaving 6 bases unmatched. Germline V gives CDR1 KGHSH, CDR2 LQKENI. Looking up the rest from reference TRBV18 and TRBJ2-5 gives the full variable domain: NAGVMQNPRHLVRRRGQEARLRCSPMKGHSHVYWYRQLPEEGLKFMVYLQKENIIDESGMPKERFSAEFPKEGPSILRIQQVVRGDSAAYFCASSPTWTSSQETQYFGPGTRLLVL.

This clone has just a few counts. The gene calls are TRBV6-2 or TRBV6-3 and TRBJ2-7, with D tentatively TRBD1 (6 bases). The V and J ends lost 7 bases and 3 bases respectively, with 16 bases between them. CDR3 size: 14 residues. Germline CDR1 reads MNHEY; CDR2 reads SVGEGT. CDR3 bases: TGTGCCAGCACCCCCCAGGGGAGTCTCTACGAGCAGTACTTC. This sequence encodes CASTPQGSLYEQYF.

The rearrangement links TRBV7-8 to TRBJ2-7, with TRBD1 identical over 10 bases. Trimming removed 5 bases from V and 2 bases from J; junction bases left unmatched: 6. The CDR3 consists of 15 residues. The germline CDR1 and CDR2 sequences are SGHVS and FQNEAQ. The CDR3 sequence is CASSEPGQGTYEQYF. The CDR3 DNA reads TGTGCCAGCAGCGAACCGGGACAGGGGACCTACGAGCAGTACTTC.